This TCR beta chain appears in the sequencing data of a study of human T cells and chemical hapten exposure. The overall study: Upper inner arm skin measuring roughly 2 cm by roughly 2 cm received 2% DPC for sensitization.

Time point described: pre-sensitization, week 0. Treatment specified: therapeutic diphenylcyclopropenone sensitization with weekly scalp DPC. The study's findings and limits: Significantly more large CDR3 similarity clusters were formed by expanded TCRs than by controls.

This clonotype was counted between two and nine times. Its antigen remains unknown. TCRdb called the RACE reads again in MiXCR, with one record for every CDR3 protein. The data hold 87,000 or so distinct CDR3 sequences, with roughly 9.1% observed a single time. The TCR comes from a woman in her 40s with alopecia areata. Some clones in this sample may be carry-over from other donors' samples. Here the sequenced sample was whole blood, taken in connection with sensitization to the hapten diphenylcyclopropenone (DPC).

In nucleotides, the CDR3 is TGTGCTAGCTCGGAGCGGTCAGGGGCCCCTGGTAATGAGCAGTTCTTC. Amino acid sequence: CASSERSGAPGNEQFF. The chain uses TRBV7-7 and TRBJ2-1; tentatively, D is TRBD1 (6 bases). CDR1 SSHAT and CDR2 FNYEAQ come from the germline V gene (reference sequence). There are 16 residues in the CDR3.